This TCR beta chain was profiled in a study of blood T cells in healthy people across ages. A second 7 to 11 cycle PCR used barcoded and J-beta primers. TCRdb re-called the 5' RACE reads through MiXCR, storing one row per CDR3 protein. The sample has over 1,500,000 distinct CDR3 sequences; roughly 50% are singletons. Trimming took off 5 bases at V and 3 bases at J, with 12 bases between the two ends. Germline V CDR1 and CDR2: SEHNR, FQNEAQ (reference sequence). The CDR3 is made up of 14 amino acids. The chain carries TRBV7-9 and TRBJ2-3, with a tentative D call TRBD1 (6 bases). This sequence was found in a woman aged 40 to 50 in good health. Input material: blood. The CDR3 is CASSPVTGTDTQYF. The CDR3 DNA sequence: TGTGCCAGCAGCCCCGTCACAGGGACAGATACGCAGTATTTT.